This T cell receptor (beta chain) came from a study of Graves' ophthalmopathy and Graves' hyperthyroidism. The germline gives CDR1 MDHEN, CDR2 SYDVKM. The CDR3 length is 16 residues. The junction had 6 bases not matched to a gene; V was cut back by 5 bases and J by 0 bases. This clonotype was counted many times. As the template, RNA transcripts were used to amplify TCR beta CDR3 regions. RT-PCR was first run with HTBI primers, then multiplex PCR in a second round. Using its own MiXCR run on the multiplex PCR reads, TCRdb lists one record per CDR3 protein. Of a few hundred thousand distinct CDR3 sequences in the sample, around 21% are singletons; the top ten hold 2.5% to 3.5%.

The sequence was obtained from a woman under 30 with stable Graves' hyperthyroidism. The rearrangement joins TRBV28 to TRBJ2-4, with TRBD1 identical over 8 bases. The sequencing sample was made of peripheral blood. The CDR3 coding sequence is TGTGCCAGCAGTCCGGGACAGGATCTAGCCAAAAACATTCAGTACTTC. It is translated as CASSPGQDLAKNIQYF.